Listed here are 12 T cell receptor beta chains from one sample, sequenced in a study of T cells in tuberculosis. Assay used: immunoSEQ multiplex PCR; TCRdb lists only in-frame clones, some missing. The sample holds some 34,000 clones, under 95% seen once. Sequences were obtained from PBMCs. Every receptor here comes from a donor aged 5 to 30 with latent tuberculosis or without tuberculosis infection. Some clones in this sample may be carry-over from other donors' samples.

The chain couples TRBV19 to TRBJ1-5; 10 bases line up with TRBD1. Trimming at V came to 7 bases and at J to 6 bases, leaving 15 bases not matched to a gene. This CDR3 spans 17 amino acids. Germline-derived CDR1 and CDR2 are LNHDA and SQIVND (reference sequence). The CDR3 is CASTTWGGQGSSQPQHF. The CDR3 coding sequence is TGTGCCAGTACCACCTGGGGGGGACAGGGGTCCAGTCAGCCCCAGCATTTT.

V and J are TRBV7-2 and TRBJ1-2, with 8 bases lining up with TRBD1. The length of the CDR3 is 14 residues. Losses at the gene ends were 4 bases for V and 2 bases for J; bases not matched to a gene: 3. Germline values: CDR1 SGHTA, CDR2 FQGNSA. CDR3 sequence reads: CASSYRTGNYGYTF. The CDR3 DNA reads TGTGCCAGCAGCTACCGGACAGGGAACTATGGCTACACCTTC.

This rearrangement joins TRBV5-4 to TRBJ2-4, with unresolved D. The CDR3 covers 14 residues. Trimming stripped 0 bases from V and 6 bases from J, with 10 bases between. Per the germline V gene, CDR1 is SGHNT and CDR2 is YYREEE (reference sequence). CDR3 protein: CASSLAGLGNIQYF. The CDR3 DNA sequence: TGTGCCAGCAGCTTGGCCGGTCTAGGAAACATTCAGTACTTC.

The chain links TRBV6-1 to TRBJ1-4, with D uncertain. Germline CDR1 MNHNS, CDR2 SASEGT. V dropped 4 bases and J dropped 8 bases, with 14 bases sitting between them. The CDR3 runs 14 residues. CDR3 sequence reads: CASSAGGRGEKLFF. CDR3 coding DNA: TGTGCCAGCAGTGCTGGAGGGAGAGGGGAAAAACTGTTTTTT.

The V call is TRBV5-1, the J call TRBJ2-7, with 12 bases that match TRBD2. Germline V gene lookup returns CDR1 SGHRS and CDR2 YFSETQ. The ends lost 4 bases at V and 3 bases at J; junction bases unmatched: 2. The CDR3 runs 14 residues. CDR3: CASSLTSGSYEQYF. Written as DNA, the CDR3 is TGCGCCAGCAGCCTGACTAGCGGGAGCTACGAGCAGTACTTC.

The gene calls are TRBV6-5 and TRBJ1-3; D unresolved. The V and J ends lost 5 bases and 0 bases respectively, with 11 bases between them. The germline V gene encodes CDR1 MNHEY and CDR2 SVGAGI. The CDR3 runs to 15 residues. The CDR3: CASSLGVYSGNTIYF. The CDR3 bases are TGTGCCAGCAGTCTCGGGGTTTACTCTGGAAACACCATATATTTT.

The J gene is TRBJ2-7, the V gene TRBV7-2; 9 nucleotides align to TRBD2. Germline CDR1 is SGHTA and CDR2 is FQGNSA. The J segment lost 1 base and the V segment lost 0 bases, leaving 1 base of the junction unmatched. CDR3 length: 15 residues. The CDR3 coding sequence is TGTGCCAGCAGCTTAGCAACTAGCGGGTCCTACGAGCAGTACTTC. Its translation is CASSLATSGSYEQYF.

This clone was picked up a small number of times. This sequence joins TRBV6-5 and TRBJ2-7; D remains unclear. Trimming removed 6 bases at V and 6 bases at J, with 15 bases between. CDR3 length: 13 amino acids. Germline V gives CDR1 MNHEY, CDR2 SVGAGI. CDR3 sequence: CASRMGLVSEQYF. The CDR3 coding sequence is TGTGCCAGCAGGATGGGCCTCGTCTCCGAGCAGTACTTC.

V and J are TRBV27 and TRBJ2-1, with 9 bases matching TRBD1. The CDR3 sequence is 13 residues long. Germline CDR1 MNHEY, CDR2 SMNVEV (reference sequence). V was pared by 3 bases and J by 6 bases, with 0 bases of the junction left unmatched. CDR3 DNA: TGTGCCAGCAGTTTGGGACAGGGCAATGAGCAGTTCTTC. It encodes CASSLGQGNEQFF.

The genes are TRBV4-2 and TRBJ2-3; TRBD1 agrees at 9 bases. The length of the CDR3 is 16 residues. The trim removed 0 bases at V and 8 bases at J, leaving 9 bases unmatched. The germline V gene has CDR1 LGHNA and CDR2 YNFKEQ. CDR3 DNA sequence: TGTGCCAGCAGCCAAGACCCGGGACAGGGCACCGGTACGCAGTATTTT. Translating it yields CASSQDPGQGTGTQYF.

This rearrangement joins TRBV7-9 to TRBJ1-1; 7 nucleotides agree with TRBD1. V lost 5 bases and J lost 6; bases outside the gene matches: 18. The germline V gene encodes CDR1 SEHNR and CDR2 FQNEAQ (reference sequence). This CDR3 region has 17 residues. For the CDR3, the DNA is TGTGCCAGCAGCACAGGGGTAGGGGGCCCACGACGAGCTGAAGCTTTCTTT. Its protein is CASSTGVGGPRRAEAFF.

The chain employs TRBV5-1 and TRBJ2-7, with 8 positions matching TRBD1. Per the germline V gene, CDR1 is SGHRS and CDR2 is YFSETQ. The CDR3 has 15 amino acids. V trimming: 3 bases; J trimming: 0 bases; junction bases outside the gene matches: 5. The CDR3 protein is CASSSGGAGSYEQYF. The CDR3 DNA sequence: TGCGCCAGCAGCTCAGGGGGCGCCGGCTCCTACGAGCAGTACTTC.